This section outlines one T cell receptor (beta chain) sequence together with its context. Its specificity is not known. The data were obtained in a study of CD8 T cells in ankylosing spondylitis. Notes on the study in general: Disease-linked clones were CD8+ and relatively rare in peripheral blood. In the blood and synovial fluid of reactive arthritis, some motif variants had been previously reported. Ankylosing spondylitis blood appeared to carry a characteristic TCR beta motif of roughly eight highly homologous variants. Enrichment of disease-linked clones was reportedly significant in matched ankylosing spondylitis synovial fluid.

It was by quantitative 5'-RACE with molecular barcodes that TCR beta libraries were made. TCRdb fed the 5' RACE reads into MiXCR, producing one record per CDR3 protein. In the table there are about 750,000 distinct CDR3 sequences, around a fifth of which are singletons. The CDR3 has 16 amino acids. Trimming took 5 bases from V and 1 from J; bases not matched to a gene: 8. This rearrangement joins TRBV12-3 or TRBV12-4 to TRBJ1-1, with 9 bases aligning to TRBD1. The receptor was derived from a male donor with ankylosing spondylitis. Sequencing was performed on blood, either unsorted or a sorted T cell fraction (not recorded which). The CDR3 sequence: CASSEITGGANTEAFF. The DNA for the CDR3 is TGTGCCAGCAGTGAGATTACAGGGGGCGCGAACACTGAAGCTTTCTTT.